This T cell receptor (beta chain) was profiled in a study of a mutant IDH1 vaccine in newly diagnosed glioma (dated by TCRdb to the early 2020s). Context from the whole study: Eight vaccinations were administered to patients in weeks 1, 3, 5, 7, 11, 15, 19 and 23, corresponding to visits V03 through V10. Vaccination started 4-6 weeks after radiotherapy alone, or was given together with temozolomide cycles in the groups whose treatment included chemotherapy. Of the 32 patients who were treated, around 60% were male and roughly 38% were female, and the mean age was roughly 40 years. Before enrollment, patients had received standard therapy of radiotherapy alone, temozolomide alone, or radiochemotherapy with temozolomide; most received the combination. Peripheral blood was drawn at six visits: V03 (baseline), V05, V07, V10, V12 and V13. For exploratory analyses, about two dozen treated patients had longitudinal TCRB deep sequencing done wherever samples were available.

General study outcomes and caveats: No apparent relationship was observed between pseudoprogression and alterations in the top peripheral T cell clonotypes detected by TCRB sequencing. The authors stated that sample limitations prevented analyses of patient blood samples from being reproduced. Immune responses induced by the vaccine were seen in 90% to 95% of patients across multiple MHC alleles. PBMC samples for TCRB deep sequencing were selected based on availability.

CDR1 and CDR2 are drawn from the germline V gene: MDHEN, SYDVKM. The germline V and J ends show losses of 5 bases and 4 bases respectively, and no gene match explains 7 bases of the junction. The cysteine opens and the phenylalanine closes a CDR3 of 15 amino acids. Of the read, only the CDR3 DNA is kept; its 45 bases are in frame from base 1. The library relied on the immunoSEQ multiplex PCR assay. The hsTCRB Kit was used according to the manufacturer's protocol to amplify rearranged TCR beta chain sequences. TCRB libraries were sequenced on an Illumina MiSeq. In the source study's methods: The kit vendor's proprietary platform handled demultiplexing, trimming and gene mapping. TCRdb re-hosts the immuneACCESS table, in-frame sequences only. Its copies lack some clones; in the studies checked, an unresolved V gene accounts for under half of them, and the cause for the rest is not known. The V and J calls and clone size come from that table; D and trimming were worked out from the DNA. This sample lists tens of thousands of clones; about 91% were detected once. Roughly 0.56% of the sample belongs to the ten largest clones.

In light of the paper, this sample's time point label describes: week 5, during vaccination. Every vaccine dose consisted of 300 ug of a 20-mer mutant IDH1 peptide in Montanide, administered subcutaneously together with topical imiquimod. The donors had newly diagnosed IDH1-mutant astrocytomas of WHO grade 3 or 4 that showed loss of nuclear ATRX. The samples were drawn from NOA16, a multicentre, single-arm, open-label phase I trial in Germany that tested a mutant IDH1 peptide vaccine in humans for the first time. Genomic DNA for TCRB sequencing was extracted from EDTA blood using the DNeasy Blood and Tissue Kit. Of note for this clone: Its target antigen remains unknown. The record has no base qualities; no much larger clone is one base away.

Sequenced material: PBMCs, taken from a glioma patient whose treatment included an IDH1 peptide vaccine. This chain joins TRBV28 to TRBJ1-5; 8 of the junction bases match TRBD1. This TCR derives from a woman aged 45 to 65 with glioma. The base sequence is TGTGCCAGCAGTCCACCGGACAGGGATAATCAGCCCCAGCATTTT. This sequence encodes CASSPPDRDNQPQHF.